The TCR beta chain described here comes from a study of T cells after yellow fever vaccination. V gave up 10 bases and J gave up 5 bases, with 17 bases separating them. CDR3 length: 13 amino acids. Germline CDR1 reads LNHDA; CDR2 reads SQIVND (reference sequence). TCRdb redid the calling of the 5' RACE reads with MiXCR, one entry per CDR3 protein. The sample lists fewer than 400,000 distinct CDR3 sequences, 6.2% seen once, with approximately 15% in the top ten. This rearrangement joins TRBV19 to TRBJ2-5, with a possible D match to TRBD1 (6 bases). This specimen consisted of PBMCs, obtained 5 days after the yellow fever booster vaccination. The clonotype was recovered from a man aged 30 to 39 who received the YFV17D yellow fever vaccine. The CDR3 region has the DNA TGTGCCACCAGGGGTCAGCAGGGTGAGACCCAGTACTTC. Protein product: CATRGQQGETQYF.